A selection of T cell receptor beta chains follows, all from one sample in a study of blood T cell repertoires in COVID-19. The data were produced by immunoSEQ multiplex PCR, yet TCRdb's version contains in-frame clones alone and is incomplete. The sample has about 84,000 clones; around 83% are singletons. The sequenced sample was peripheral blood. The receptor source for this set is a man older than 75 with active or convalescent COVID-19. The CDR3 runs from the conserved cysteine through the conserved F or W. D genes are given only for firm matches. Rows may omit the clone size; those that give it use once, few, many or a size class.

TRBJ2-2,.,TRBV19,.,TGTGCCAGTCTTCGCAGGGGAGCTACCGGGGAGCTGTTTTTT,CASLRRGATGELFF
TRBJ1-5,.,TRBV3-1/TRBV3-2,.,TGTGCCAGCAGCCAAGGGGCGGGCCCAACGAATCAGCCCCAGCATTTT,CASSQGAGPTNQPQHF
TRBJ2-5,.,TRBV27,.,TGTGCCAGCGGGACCGCGGGAAGGGAGACCCAGTACTTC,CASGTAGRETQYF
TRBJ1-1,.,TRBV19,.,TGTGCCAGTAGTATAGAGGGGGCACACACTGAAGCTTTCTTT,CASSIEGAHTEAFF
TRBJ1-2,.,TRBV23-1,.,TGCGCCAGCAGTCAAGCCGGGAGTGGCGGCTACACCTTC,CASSQAGSGGYTF
TRBJ1-2,.,TRBV18,.,TGTGCCAGCTCACCACCGTCGAGGGAAAACTATGGCTACACCTTC,CASSPPSRENYGYTF
TRBJ2-1,.,TRBV6-2/TRBV6-3,TRBD2,TGTGCCAGCAGTCTGGGACTAGCGGTGCCGGAGCAGTTCTTC,CASSLGLAVPEQFF
TRBJ2-1,.,TRBV30,.,TGTGCCTGGAAGCCCTCCGGGAATTTCTACAATGAGCAGTTCTTC,CAWKPSGNFYNEQFF
TRBJ2-7,.,TRBV20-1,TRBD2,TGCAGTGCTAGTGTTCCCAGCGGGAGGAGCGAGCAGTACTTC,CSASVPSGRSEQYF
TRBJ1-1,once,TRBV3-1/TRBV3-2,TRBD1,TGTGCCAGCAGCCAAGAAAGGCAGGGGGCGGCCACTGAAGCTTTCTTT,CASSQERQGAATEAFF
TRBJ2-1,once,TRBV4-3,TRBD2,TGCGCCAGCAGCCAAGATTGGGGGACTAGCGGGAGGAATGAGCAGTTCTTC,CASSQDWGTSGRNEQFF
TRBJ2-2,.,TRBV19,TRBD2,TGTGCCAGTAGTAGGGGGCTAGCGGGTCTAGACACCGGGGAGCTGTTTTTT,CASSRGLAGLDTGELFF
TRBJ2-5,.,TRBV10-2,TRBD2,TGCGCCAGCGGGGTAGCGGGAGGTAGAGAGACCCAGTACTTC,CASGVAGGRETQYF
TRBJ2-2,once,TRBV15,.,TGTGCCACCAGCAGAGGTCGGGGTACTTCGAACACCGGGGAGCTGTTTTTT,CATSRGRGTSNTGELFF
TRBJ1-1,.,TRBV7-9,.,TGTGCCAGCAGCTCCCAACAGCGGGACGGGAACACTGAAGCTTTCTTT,CASSSQQRDGNTEAFF
TRBJ1-5,.,TRBV19,.,TGTGCCAGTAGTCAGGCGCCCGGGGCCCAGCATTTT,CASSQAPGAQHF
TRBJ2-7,few,TRBV28,.,TGTGCCAGCAGTTTGCCTACAGGGCTCGGGCACGAGCAGTACTTC,CASSLPTGLGHEQYF
TRBJ2-7,.,TRBV28,.,TGTGCCAGCAGTTTGTGGGGCCGCAGGGTCGGACGCGAGCAGTACTTC,CASSLWGRRVGREQYF
TRBJ2-1,few,TRBV24-1,TRBD1,TGTGCCACCAGTGGGACGGGACAGGGGAGGAATGAGCAGTTCTTC,CATSGTGQGRNEQFF
TRBJ2-5,.,TRBV16,.,TGTGCCAGCAGCCAATTCCTTCAAGAGACCCAGTACTTC,CASSQFLQETQYF
TRBJ1-1,.,TRBV29-1,.,TGCAGCGTTGAAGATTGGTCACCTCGGGACACTGAAGCTTTCTTT,CSVEDWSPRDTEAFF
TRBJ2-3,.,TRBV25-1,TRBD1,TGTGCCAGCCGGGGACAGGGAGGAGATACGCAGTATTTT,CASRGQGGDTQYF